Listed below are T cell receptor beta chains from one sample, sequenced in a study of shared clonotypes between healthy human individuals. Sequencing was performed with immunoSEQ multiplex PCR; in TCRdb, only in-frame clones are kept and a portion is missing. The profile shows about 2.4 million clones, under 95% of them singletons. The sample consisted of naive CD4+ T cells from PBMCs. Source of these receptors: a man younger than 35 in good health. Some clones in this sample may be carry-over from other donors' samples. Each CDR3 is given with its conserved first and last residue. A clone size is listed for some rows: how often the clone was seen (once, few, many), or a class if it is expanded.

CDR3aa: CASSSLGGRFGYEQYF; v_gene: TRBV11-2; j_gene: TRBJ2-7; abundance: once
CDR3aa: CASSLGQGSGEQYF; v_gene: TRBV7-3; j_gene: TRBJ2-7; abundance: once
CDR3aa: CASSRDSNYGYTF; v_gene: TRBV5-4; j_gene: TRBJ1-2; abundance: -
CDR3aa: CASSVDRADNQPQHF; v_gene: TRBV5-1; j_gene: TRBJ1-5; abundance: few
CDR3aa: CASSHGTGYTTGELFF; v_gene: TRBV5-6; j_gene: TRBJ2-2; abundance: -
CDR3aa: CASMSRGYGTQYF; v_gene: TRBV6-5; j_gene: TRBJ2-5; abundance: -
CDR3aa: CASSPGGNYNEQFF; v_gene: TRBV4-1; j_gene: TRBJ2-1; abundance: -
CDR3aa: CASSPGTMYTGELFF; v_gene: TRBV7-2; j_gene: TRBJ2-2; abundance: -
CDR3aa: CASSFNRGLRNEQYF; v_gene: TRBV6-5; j_gene: TRBJ2-7; abundance: -
CDR3aa: CASTEGGIGTYNEQFF; v_gene: TRBV2; j_gene: TRBJ2-1; abundance: -
CDR3aa: CASIPEGRLNTGELFF; v_gene: TRBV28; j_gene: TRBJ2-2; abundance: -
CDR3aa: CAWDRQYNEKLFF; v_gene: TRBV30; j_gene: TRBJ1-4; abundance: -
CDR3aa: CASSIQGAHEKLFF; v_gene: TRBV5-4; j_gene: TRBJ1-4; abundance: -
CDR3aa: CASSQTPYEQYF; v_gene: TRBV28; j_gene: TRBJ2-7; abundance: -
CDR3aa: CASRGSYEQCF; v_gene: TRBV2; j_gene: TRBJ2-7; abundance: -
CDR3aa: CASSPTGGAGQPQHF; v_gene: TRBV19; j_gene: TRBJ1-5; abundance: -
CDR3aa: CASSLRYEKLFF; v_gene: TRBV28; j_gene: TRBJ1-4; abundance: -
CDR3aa: CASSPAGASGRRKQYF; v_gene: TRBV7-9; j_gene: TRBJ2-7; abundance: -
CDR3aa: CASSSGSSYNEQFF; v_gene: TRBV6-1; j_gene: TRBJ2-1; abundance: -
CDR3aa: CASSIGLAGGSYEQYF; v_gene: TRBV5-1; j_gene: TRBJ2-7; abundance: -
CDR3aa: CASSSGLNPYNEQFF; v_gene: TRBV5-1; j_gene: TRBJ2-1; abundance: -
CDR3aa: CSSDSTPAVYGYTF; v_gene: TRBV29-1; j_gene: TRBJ1-2; abundance: -
CDR3aa: CASSVTGQRGTEAFF; v_gene: TRBV9; j_gene: TRBJ1-1; abundance: -
CDR3aa: CASSDFGGTDREAFF; v_gene: TRBV14; j_gene: TRBJ1-1; abundance: -
CDR3aa: CASSMRQGALYNEQFF; v_gene: TRBV19; j_gene: TRBJ2-1; abundance: -
CDR3aa: CASSLMWDSYEQYF; v_gene: TRBV27; j_gene: TRBJ2-7; abundance: -
CDR3aa: CASSPWGRGQETQYF; v_gene: TRBV18; j_gene: TRBJ2-5; abundance: -